This T cell receptor beta chain was sequenced in a study of blood T cell repertoires in COVID-19. Sequenced by immunoSEQ multiplex PCR; TCRdb stores in-frame clones only, minus some. This table holds around 200,000 clones, around 80% found once. The CDR3 has 15 amino acids. After removal of 0 bases from V and 8 bases from J, the junction contained 5 bases not matched to a gene. Looked up from germline, CDR1 is MGHRA and CDR2 is YSYEKL. This TCR derives from a woman over 75 with active or convalescent COVID-19. The sample consisted of peripheral blood. The genes are TRBV4-1 and TRBJ2-3; TRBD2 agrees at 10 bases. This chain's CDR3 is CASSQDWLAGATQYF. The CDR3, as DNA: TGCGCCAGCAGCCAAGATTGGCTAGCGGGGGCTACGCAGTATTTT.